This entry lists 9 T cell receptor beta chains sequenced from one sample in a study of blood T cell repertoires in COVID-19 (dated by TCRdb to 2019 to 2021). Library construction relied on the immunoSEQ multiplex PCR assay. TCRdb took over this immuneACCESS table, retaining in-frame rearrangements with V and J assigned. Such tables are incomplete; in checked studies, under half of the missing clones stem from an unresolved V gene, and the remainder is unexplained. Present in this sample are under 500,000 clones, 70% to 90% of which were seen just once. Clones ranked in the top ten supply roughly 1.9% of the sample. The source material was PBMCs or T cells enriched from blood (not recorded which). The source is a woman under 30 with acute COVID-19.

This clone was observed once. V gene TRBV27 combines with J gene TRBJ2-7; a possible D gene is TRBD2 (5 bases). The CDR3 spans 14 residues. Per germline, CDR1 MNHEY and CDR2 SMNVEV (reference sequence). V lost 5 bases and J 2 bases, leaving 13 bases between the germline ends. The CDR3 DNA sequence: TGTGCCAGCAGTCCCGGGATAATCGCCTACGAGCAGTACTTC. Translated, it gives CASSPGIIAYEQYF.

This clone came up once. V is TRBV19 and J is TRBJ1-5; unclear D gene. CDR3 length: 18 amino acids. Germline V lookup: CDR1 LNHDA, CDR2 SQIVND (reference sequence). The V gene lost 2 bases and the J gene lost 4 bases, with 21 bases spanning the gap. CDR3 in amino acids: CASSISEGLRVVNQPQHF. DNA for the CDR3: TGTGCCAGTAGTATATCTGAAGGTTTGAGGGTCGTTAATCAGCCCCAGCATTTT.

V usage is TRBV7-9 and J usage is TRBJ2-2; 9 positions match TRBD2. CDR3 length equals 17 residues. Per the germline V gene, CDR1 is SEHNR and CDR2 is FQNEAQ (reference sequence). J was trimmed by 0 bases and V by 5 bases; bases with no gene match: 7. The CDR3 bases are TGTGCCAGCAGCCTGCCCAGCGGGGGGCCGAACACCGGGGAGCTGTTTTTT. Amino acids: CASSLPSGGPNTGELFF.

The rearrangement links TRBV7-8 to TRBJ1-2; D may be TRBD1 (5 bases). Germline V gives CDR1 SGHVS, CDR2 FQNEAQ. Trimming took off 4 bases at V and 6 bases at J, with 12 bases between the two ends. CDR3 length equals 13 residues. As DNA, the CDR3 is TGTGCCAGCAGCTCACAGGAGATTGATGGCTACACCTTC. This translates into CASSSQEIDGYTF.

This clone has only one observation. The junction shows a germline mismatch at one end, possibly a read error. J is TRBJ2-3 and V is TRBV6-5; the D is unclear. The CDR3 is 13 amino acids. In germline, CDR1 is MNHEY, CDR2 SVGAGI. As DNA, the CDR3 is TGTGCCAGCAGTTACTCAATCGCAGAAACGCAGTATTTT. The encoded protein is CASSYSIAETQYF.

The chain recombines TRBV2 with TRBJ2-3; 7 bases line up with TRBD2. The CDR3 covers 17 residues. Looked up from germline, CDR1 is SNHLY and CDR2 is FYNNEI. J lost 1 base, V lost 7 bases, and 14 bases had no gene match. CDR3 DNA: TGTGCCAGCAAGAAGGAGGTAGCGGGTGTGGGCACAGATACGCAGTATTTT. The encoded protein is CASKKEVAGVGTDTQYF.

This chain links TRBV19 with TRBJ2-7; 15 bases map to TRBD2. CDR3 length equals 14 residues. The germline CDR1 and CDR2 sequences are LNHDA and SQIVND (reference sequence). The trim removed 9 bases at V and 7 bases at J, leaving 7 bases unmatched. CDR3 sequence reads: CASKGLAGGGEQYF. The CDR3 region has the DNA TGTGCCAGCAAGGGACTAGCGGGAGGAGGAGAGCAGTACTTC.

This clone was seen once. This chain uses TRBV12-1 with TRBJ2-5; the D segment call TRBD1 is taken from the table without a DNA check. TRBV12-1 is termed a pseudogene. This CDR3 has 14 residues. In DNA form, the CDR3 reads TGTGCCAGCAGCTTTGTAGGACAGAAAGAGACCCAGTACTTC. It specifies CASSFVGQKETQYF.

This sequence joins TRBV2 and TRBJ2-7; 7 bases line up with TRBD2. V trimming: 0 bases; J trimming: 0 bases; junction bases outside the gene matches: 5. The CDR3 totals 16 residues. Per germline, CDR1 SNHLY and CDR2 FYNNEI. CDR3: CASSEARGRGSYEQYF. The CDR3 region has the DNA TGTGCCAGCAGTGAAGCGCGGGGGAGGGGCTCCTACGAGCAGTACTTC.